Reported below is one T cell receptor (beta chain). This receptor's antigen is unknown. No much larger clonotype is one base removed from it; base qualities were not supplied. The entire isolated RNA was reverse transcribed using the High Capacity cDNA Reverse Transcription Kit, and thus expressed TCRB transcripts were sequenced. Naive, central memory and regulatory T cell samples underwent deep immunoSEQ sequencing, averaging around 3.7 million total reads per sample. Sorted cells were lysed in RLT buffer, and RNA was extracted using DNase-treated RNeasy Micro or Mini kits according to cell number. To prevent cross-contamination, every cell subset was processed on its own, while patient and healthy donor samples were processed together. Using the immunoSEQ multiplex PCR, TCRB sequences were amplified from cDNA into 87-bp fragments spanning the CDR3 region. Amplicons were sequenced on the Illumina HiSeq platform. As for how the authors treated the data: PCR bias was corrected computationally using synthetic template baselines, and reads within Hamming distance 2 were collapsed, with unmergeable singletons discarded. Reads were aligned against IMGT so that V, D and J genes, CDR3 length and insertions or deletions at six rearrangement sites could be assigned. Within each subset, clonotype counts were normalized to the number of sorted cells before true diversity and Gini coefficients were calculated with the tcR R package. Repertoire sharing was quantified using the overlap coefficient calculated on TCRB nucleotide sequences. Out-of-frame TCRB sequences from naive cells were analyzed to stand in for the pre-selection repertoire. What TCRdb holds here is the immuneACCESS table cut down to in-frame rearrangements. Part of the clones is not present; checked against another copy, under half of the missing clones reflect an unresolved V gene, and the others are unexplained. V and J calls and clone size are given by that table; D and trimming were obtained from the DNA. The sample records approximately 360,000 clones, 10% to 15% of which are singletons. Of the sample, 0.0095% to 0.011% falls within the top ten clones.

The sample comes from a study of beta chain features in type 1 diabetes (dated by TCRdb to the late 2010s). About the study as a whole: No differences in mean age, gender distribution, total cell number or subset yield were found between patients and healthy donors. Across all samples, approximately 98,000,000 sorted cells were examined, and cell number per subset correlated strongly with RNA yield. The study compared the TCRB repertoires of sorted circulating CD4+ T cell subsets in recently diagnosed type 1 diabetes patients with those in matched healthy donors. Naive and central memory subsets were obtained from all 30 or so donors, but regulatory and stem cell-like memory subsets were isolated from only 8 patients and roughly eight healthy donors.

What the study reported, not specific to this receptor: PCR may preferentially amplify shorter templates, but because patient and control samples were amplified and corrected together, any resulting skew would affect both groups equally. Type 1 diabetes patients showed a moderate but significant shortening of TCRB CDR3 length in all four CD4+ subsets. Because small numbers of individuals were included in the HLA sub-analyses, any influence of HLA type on TCRB rearrangement was left unresolved. Because cDNA was sequenced instead of genomic DNA, highly expressing activated cells could be over-represented, though the groups showed no difference in activation or CD3 levels. Patients with type 1 diabetes made fewer insertions and deleted more nucleotides at VDJ recombination sites, implying thymic rearrangement abnormalities. Naive, central memory and regulatory TCRB repertoires appeared to be more alike among patients than among healthy donors.

CDR1 SGHRS and CDR2 YFSETQ were looked up in the germline V gene. V and J are truncated by 2 bases and 4 bases respectively, leaving an intervening sequence of 9 bases. Inclusive of the bounding cysteine and phenylalanine, the CDR3 is 13 residues long. The entry retains the CDR3 DNA only, 39 bases that are in frame from base 1. From each donor, a single peripheral blood sample of approximately 120 mL on average was drawn into heparinised tubes. Using a panel that included CD45RO, CCR7, CD25, CD127, CD95 and CD27, naive, central memory, regulatory and stem cell-like memory CD4+ T cells were sorted on a BD FACSAria II. A purity above 98% was achieved for all sorted populations. Right away, PBMCs were isolated by Lymphoprep density gradient centrifugation and were stained directly, with no culture step. To minimize batch effects, samples were stained and sorted in pairs, one healthy donor with one patient per experiment.

Sample: naive CD4+ T cells from blood. Interpreted using the paper, the cell subset or site label stands for: true naive CD4+ T cells. Recombination linked TRBV5-1 to TRBJ1-2, and TRBD1 may be the D gene, going by 6 matching bases. The clonotype comes from a woman aged 18-29 years with type 1 diabetes. The bases are TGCGCCAGCAGCTTCAGGGGTGGCTATGGCTACACCTTC. It specifies CASSFRGGYGYTF.